This T cell receptor beta chain comes out of a study of a mutant IDH1 vaccine in newly diagnosed glioma. As for the study in general: Treatment recipients were approximately 62% male and around 40% female, and their mean age was around 37 years. Standard pretreatment was either radiotherapy, temozolomide, or, for most, radiochemotherapy with temozolomide. Whole-study results and caveats: Seemingly, top peripheral T cell clonotype changes bore no relation to pseudoprogression.

Trimming removed 1 base from V and 2 bases from J, with 10 bases in between. The CDR3 consists of 16 residues. Germline V gene data show CDR1 as SGDLS and CDR2 as YYNGEE. Sample time point: baseline, week 1 (first vaccination visit). Treatment described: pre-vaccination baseline after standard-of-care therapy. New WHO grade 3 or 4 astrocytomas that were IDH1-mutant and ATRX-lost had been found in donors. Data came from immunoSEQ multiplex PCR; TCRdb stores just in-frame clones and leaves some out. The repertoire holds approximately 67,000 clones, with around 80% as singletons. For this clone: The antigen remains undetermined.

Sample: peripheral blood mononuclear cells (PBMCs), taken from a glioma patient treated with radiotherapy, temozolomide or both. The genes are TRBV9 and TRBJ2-6; D tentatively reads TRBD1 or TRBD2 (5 bases each). This clonotype was obtained from a woman aged 18-29 years with glioma. Some clones in this sample may be carry-over from other donors' samples. The CDR3 loop reads CASSVSPGPGANVLTF. The CDR3 DNA follows: TGTGCCAGCAGCGTATCCCCGGGACCTGGGGCCAACGTCCTGACTTTC. Based on the CDR3 plus reference TRBV9 and TRBJ2-6, the full variable domain is DSGVTQTPKHLITATGQRVTLRCSPRSGDLSVYWYQQSLDQGLQFLIQYYNGEERAKGNILERFSAQQFPDLHSELNLSSLELGDSALYFCASSVSPGPGANVLTFGAGSRLTVL.